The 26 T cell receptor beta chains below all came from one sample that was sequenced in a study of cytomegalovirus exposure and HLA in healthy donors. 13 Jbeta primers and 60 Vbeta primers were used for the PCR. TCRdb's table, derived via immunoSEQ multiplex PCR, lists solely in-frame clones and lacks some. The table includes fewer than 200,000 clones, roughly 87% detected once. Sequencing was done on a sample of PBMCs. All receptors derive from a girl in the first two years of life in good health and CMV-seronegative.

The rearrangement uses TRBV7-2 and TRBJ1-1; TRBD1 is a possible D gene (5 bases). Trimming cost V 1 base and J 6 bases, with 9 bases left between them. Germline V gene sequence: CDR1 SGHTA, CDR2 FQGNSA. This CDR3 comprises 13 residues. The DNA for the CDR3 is TGTGCCAGCAGCTTAGATCAGGGTGCTGAAGCTTTCTTT. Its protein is CASSLDQGAEAFF.

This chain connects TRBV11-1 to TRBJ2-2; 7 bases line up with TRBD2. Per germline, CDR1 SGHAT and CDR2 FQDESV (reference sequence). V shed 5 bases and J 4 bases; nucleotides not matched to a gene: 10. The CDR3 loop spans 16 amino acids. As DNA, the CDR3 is TGTGCCAGCAGCGGGAGGGTAGCCGCCCGCACCGGGGAGCTGTTTTTT. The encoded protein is CASSGRVAARTGELFF.

The CDR3 reads CASSTGFVGYTF. The CDR3 region has the DNA TGTGCCAGCAGTACAGGGTTTGTAGGCTACACCTTC. The chain carries TRBV6-5 and TRBJ1-2; weak D call: TRBD1 (6 bases). CDR3 length: 12 amino acids. Between the trimmed V and J ends, which lost 5 bases and 8 bases, there was a span of 12 bases. Germline V CDR1 and CDR2: MNHEY, SVGAGI.

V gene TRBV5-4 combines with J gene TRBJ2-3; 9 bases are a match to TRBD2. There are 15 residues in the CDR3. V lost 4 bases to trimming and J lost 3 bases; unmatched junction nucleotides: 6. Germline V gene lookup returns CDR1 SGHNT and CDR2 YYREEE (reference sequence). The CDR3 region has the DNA TGTGCCAGCAGCGCGGGGGGGCTGGGTACAGATACGCAGTATTTT. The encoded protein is CASSAGGLGTDTQYF.

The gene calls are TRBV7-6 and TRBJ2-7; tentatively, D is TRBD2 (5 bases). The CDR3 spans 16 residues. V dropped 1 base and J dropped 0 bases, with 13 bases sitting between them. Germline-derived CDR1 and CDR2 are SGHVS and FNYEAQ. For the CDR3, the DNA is TGTGCCAGCAGCTTAGGTTTTCGGGATACCTCCTACGAGCAGTACTTC. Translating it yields CASSLGFRDTSYEQYF. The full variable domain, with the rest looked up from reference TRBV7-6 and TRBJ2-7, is GAGVSQSPRYKVTKRGQDVALRCDPISGHVSLYWYRQALGQGPEFLTYFNYEAQQDKSGLPNDRFSAERPEGSISTLTIQRTEQRDSAMYRCASSLGFRDTSYEQYFGPGTRLTVT.

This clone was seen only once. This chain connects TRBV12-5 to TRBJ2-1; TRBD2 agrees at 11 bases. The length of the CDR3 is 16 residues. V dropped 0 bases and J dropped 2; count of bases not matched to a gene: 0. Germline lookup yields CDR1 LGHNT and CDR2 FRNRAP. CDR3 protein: CASGLVLAGAYNEQFF. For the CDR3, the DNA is TGTGCTAGTGGTTTGGTACTAGCGGGAGCCTACAATGAGCAGTTCTTC.

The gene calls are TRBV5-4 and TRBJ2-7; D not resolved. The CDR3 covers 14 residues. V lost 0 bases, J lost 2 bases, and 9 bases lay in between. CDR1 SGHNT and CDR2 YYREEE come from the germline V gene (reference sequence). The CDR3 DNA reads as TGTGCCAGCAGCTTGGGTCAGCGTACCTACGAGCAGTACTTC. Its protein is CASSLGQRTYEQYF.

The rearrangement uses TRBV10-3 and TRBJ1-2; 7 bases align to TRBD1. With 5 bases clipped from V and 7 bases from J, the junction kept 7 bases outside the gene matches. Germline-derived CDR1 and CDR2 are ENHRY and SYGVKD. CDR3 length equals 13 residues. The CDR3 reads CAISSDRVGGYTF. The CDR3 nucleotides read TGTGCCATCAGTTCCGACAGGGTCGGTGGCTACACCTTC.

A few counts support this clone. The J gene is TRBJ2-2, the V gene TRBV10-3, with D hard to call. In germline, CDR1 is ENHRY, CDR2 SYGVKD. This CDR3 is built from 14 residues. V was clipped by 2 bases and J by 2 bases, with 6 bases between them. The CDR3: CAISEPQNTGELFF. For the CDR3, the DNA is TGTGCCATCAGTGAGCCCCAAAACACCGGGGAGCTGTTTTTT.

CDR3 DNA sequence: TGTGCCATCAGTGAGTCCGCCGCGACTAGCGGAAGCACAGATACGCAGTATTTT. This translates into CAISESAATSGSTDTQYF. The chain is built from TRBV10-3 and TRBJ2-3, with 9 bases identical to TRBD2. J was trimmed by 0 bases and V by 0 bases; bases with no gene match: 7. Germline values: CDR1 ENHRY, CDR2 SYGVKD. The CDR3 runs 18 residues.

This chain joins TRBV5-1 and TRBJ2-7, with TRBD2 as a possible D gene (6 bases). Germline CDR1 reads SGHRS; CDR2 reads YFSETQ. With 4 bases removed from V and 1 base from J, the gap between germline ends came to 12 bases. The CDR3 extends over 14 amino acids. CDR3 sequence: CASSIRDFSYEQYF. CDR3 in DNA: TGCGCCAGCAGCATCCGGGACTTTTCCTACGAGCAGTACTTC. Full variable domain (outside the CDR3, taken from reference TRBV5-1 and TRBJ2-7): KAGVTQTPRYLIKTRGQQVTLSCSPISGHRSVSWYQQTPGQGLQFLFEYFSETQRNKGNFPGRFSGRQFSNSRSEMNVSTLELGDSALYLCASSIRDFSYEQYFGPGTRLTVT.

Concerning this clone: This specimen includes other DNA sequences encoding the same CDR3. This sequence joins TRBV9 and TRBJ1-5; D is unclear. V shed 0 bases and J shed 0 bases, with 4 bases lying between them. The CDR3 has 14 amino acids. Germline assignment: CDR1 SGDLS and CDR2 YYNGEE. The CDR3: CASSVDSSNQPQHF. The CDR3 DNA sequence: TGTGCCAGCAGCGTAGACAGTAGCAATCAGCCCCAGCATTTT.

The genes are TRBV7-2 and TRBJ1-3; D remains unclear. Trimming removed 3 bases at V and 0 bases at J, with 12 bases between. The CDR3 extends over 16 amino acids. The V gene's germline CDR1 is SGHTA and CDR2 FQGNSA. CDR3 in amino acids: CASSLGWALSGNTIYF. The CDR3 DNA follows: TGTGCCAGCAGCTTGGGTTGGGCCCTCTCTGGAAACACCATATATTTT.

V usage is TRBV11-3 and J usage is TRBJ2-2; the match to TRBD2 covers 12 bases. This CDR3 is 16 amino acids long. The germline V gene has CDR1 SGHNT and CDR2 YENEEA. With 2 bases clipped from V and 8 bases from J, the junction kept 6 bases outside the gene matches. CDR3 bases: TGTGCCAGCAGCTTACCTAGCGGGGGGGCCCTGGGGGAGCTGTTTTTT. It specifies CASSLPSGGALGELFF. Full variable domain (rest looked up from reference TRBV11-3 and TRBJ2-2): EAGVVQSPRYKIIEKKQPVAFWCNPISGHNTLYWYLQNLGQGPELLIRYENEEAVDDSQLPKDRFSAERLKGVDSTLKIQPAELGDSAVYLCASSLPSGGALGELFFGEGSRLTVL.

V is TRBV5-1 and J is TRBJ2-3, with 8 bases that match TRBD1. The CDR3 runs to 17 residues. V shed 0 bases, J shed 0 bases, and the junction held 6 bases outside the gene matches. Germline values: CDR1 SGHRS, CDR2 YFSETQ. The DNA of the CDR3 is TGCGCCAGCAGCTTGGAGGCAGGGGGCCCCAGCACAGATACGCAGTATTTT. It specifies CASSLEAGGPSTDTQYF. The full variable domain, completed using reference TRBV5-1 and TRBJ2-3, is KAGVTQTPRYLIKTRGQQVTLSCSPISGHRSVSWYQQTPGQGLQFLFEYFSETQRNKGNFPGRFSGRQFSNSRSEMNVSTLELGDSALYLCASSLEAGGPSTDTQYFGPGTRLTVL.

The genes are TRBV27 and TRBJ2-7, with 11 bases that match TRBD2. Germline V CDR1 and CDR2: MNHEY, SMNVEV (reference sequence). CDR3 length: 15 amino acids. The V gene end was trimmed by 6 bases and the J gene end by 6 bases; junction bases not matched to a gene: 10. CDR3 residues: CASSYSGRVFSEQYF. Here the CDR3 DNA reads TGTGCCAGCAGCTATAGCGGGAGGGTCTTCTCCGAGCAGTACTTC.

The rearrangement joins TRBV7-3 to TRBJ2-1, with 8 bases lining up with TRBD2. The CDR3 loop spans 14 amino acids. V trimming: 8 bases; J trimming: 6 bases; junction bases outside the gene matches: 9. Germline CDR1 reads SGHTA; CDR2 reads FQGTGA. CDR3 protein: CASGPGGGTNEQFF. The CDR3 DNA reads TGTGCCAGCGGTCCTGGCGGGGGGACCAATGAGCAGTTCTTC.

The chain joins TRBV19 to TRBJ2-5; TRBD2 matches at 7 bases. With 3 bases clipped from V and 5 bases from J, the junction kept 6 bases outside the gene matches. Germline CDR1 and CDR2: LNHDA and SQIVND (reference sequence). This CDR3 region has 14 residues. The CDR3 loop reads CASSMETSRETQYF. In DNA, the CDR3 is TGTGCCAGTAGTATGGAGACTAGCCGGGAGACCCAGTACTTC.

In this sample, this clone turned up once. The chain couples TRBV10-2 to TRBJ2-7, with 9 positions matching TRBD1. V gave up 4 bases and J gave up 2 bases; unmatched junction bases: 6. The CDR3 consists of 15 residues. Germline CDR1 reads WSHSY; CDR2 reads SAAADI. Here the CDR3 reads CASSGPGQGAYEQYF. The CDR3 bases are TGCGCCAGCAGTGGACCGGGACAGGGAGCCTACGAGCAGTACTTC.

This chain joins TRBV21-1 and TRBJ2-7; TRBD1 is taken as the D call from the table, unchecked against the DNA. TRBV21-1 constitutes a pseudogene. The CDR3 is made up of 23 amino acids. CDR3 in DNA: TGTGCCAGCAGCAAAGTTGTCGGAAAAGACAGGGACTCGGGTACGGAAAACTACTACGAGCAGTACTTC. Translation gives CASSKVVGKDRDSGTENYYEQYF.

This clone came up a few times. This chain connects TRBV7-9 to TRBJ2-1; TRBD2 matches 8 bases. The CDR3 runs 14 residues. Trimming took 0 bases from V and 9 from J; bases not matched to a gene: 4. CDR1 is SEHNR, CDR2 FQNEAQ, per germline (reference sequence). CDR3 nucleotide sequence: TGTGCCAGCAGCTTAGCTTTGCTAGCGGGTGAGCAGTTCTTC. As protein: CASSLALLAGEQFF.

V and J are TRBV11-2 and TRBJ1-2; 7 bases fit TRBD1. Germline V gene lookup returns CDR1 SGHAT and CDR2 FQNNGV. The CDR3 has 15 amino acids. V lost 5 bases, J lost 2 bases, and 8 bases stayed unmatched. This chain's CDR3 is CASSPLQGPNYGYTF. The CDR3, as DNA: TGTGCCAGCAGCCCGCTACAGGGGCCCAACTATGGCTACACCTTC.

The CDR3 here is CASSTGGAEYGYTF. CDR3 DNA: TGTGCCAGCAGCACCGGAGGCGCGGAATATGGCTACACCTTC. The V call is TRBV28, the J call TRBJ1-2; D is uncertain. There are 14 residues in the CDR3. V shed 6 bases and J shed 5 bases, with 16 bases lying between them. Germline loops: CDR1 MDHEN, CDR2 SYDVKM.

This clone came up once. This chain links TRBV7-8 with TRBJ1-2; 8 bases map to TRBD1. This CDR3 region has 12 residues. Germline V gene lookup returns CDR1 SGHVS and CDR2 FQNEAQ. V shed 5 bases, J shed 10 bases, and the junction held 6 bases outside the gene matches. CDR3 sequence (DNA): TGTGCCAGCAGCACGAGGACAGGGACCTACACCTTC. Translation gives CASSTRTGTYTF.

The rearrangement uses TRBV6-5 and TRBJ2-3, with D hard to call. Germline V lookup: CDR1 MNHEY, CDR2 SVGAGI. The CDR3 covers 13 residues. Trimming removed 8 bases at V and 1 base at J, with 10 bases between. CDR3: CASAALRTDTQYF. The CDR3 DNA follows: TGTGCCAGCGCGGCCCTACGCACAGATACGCAGTATTTT.

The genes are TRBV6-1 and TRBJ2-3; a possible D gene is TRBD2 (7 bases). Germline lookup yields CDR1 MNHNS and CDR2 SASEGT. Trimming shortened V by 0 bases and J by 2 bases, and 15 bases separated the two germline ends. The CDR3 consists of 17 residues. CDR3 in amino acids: CASSEAPPGGPTDTQYF. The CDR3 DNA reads TGTGCCAGCAGTGAAGCCCCGCCGGGGGGCCCCACAGATACGCAGTATTTT.